Sequencing of this T cell receptor beta chain was carried out in a study of cytomegalovirus exposure and HLA in healthy donors. General study findings and limits: Certain sequence variants were highly shared and formed a cluster, and this cluster was likely a sequencing artifact.

13 Jbeta primers and 60 Vbeta primers were used for the PCR. Clones were sequenced by immunoSEQ multiplex PCR, and TCRdb holds only the in-frame ones, with some missing. This table holds 110,000 to 150,000 clones, approximately 80% found once. In this sample, this clone turned up once. The target antigen is unknown. Sequencing was done on a sample of PBMCs. The clonotype comes from a boy younger than 10 in good health and CMV-seronegative.

CDR3 region: CASSLTEGPYNEQFF. As DNA, the CDR3 is TGTGCCAGCAGCCTCACGGAGGGCCCCTACAATGAGCAGTTCTTC. The V call is TRBV9, the J call TRBJ2-1; TRBD2 is a possible D gene (6 bases). Germline CDR1 is SGDLS and CDR2 is YYNGEE. V lost 4 bases to trimming and J lost 2 bases, with 13 bases between them. The CDR3 covers 15 residues.